The T cell receptor beta chain described here comes from a study of blood T cells in healthy people across ages. This clonotype has more than one count but fewer than ten. Its antigen is undetermined. The CDR3 runs to 15 residues. V dropped 6 bases and J dropped 8 bases, with 19 bases sitting between them. The germline V gene encodes CDR1 MNHEY and CDR2 SMNVEV (reference sequence). Study results and caveats: The recorded TCR beta diversity per million T cells decreased in a roughly linear manner with age.

Sample-barcoded 5' priming and a J-beta primer mix drove a second PCR of roughly 7 to 11 cycles. Every sample gave at least 3 million paired-end reads containing CDR3. TCRdb reprocessed the 5' RACE reads with MiXCR, giving one entry per CDR3 protein. Of roughly 1 million distinct CDR3 sequences in the sample, approximately 25% were seen once. This sample was also put to use in a study of T cells of mothers and their children. According to that study: Overlap in related mother-child pairs always slightly exceeded unrelated pairs, never significantly. Detection yielded no persistent microchimeric T cell clones.

V usage is TRBV27 and J usage is TRBJ1-4, with a tentative D call TRBD1 (6 bases). The sample taken for sequencing was blood. The sequence derives from a girl aged 2 to 10 in good health. The CDR3 reads CASRSGGGPEEKLFF. CDR3 DNA: TGTGCCAGCAGGTCAGGCGGGGGGCCGGAAGAAAAACTGTTTTTT.